The 23 T cell receptor beta chains listed next were all sequenced from one sample in a study of T cell responses to AZD1222 COVID-19 vaccine. Produced via immunoSEQ multiplex PCR; TCRdb's table is partial and in-frame only. This table holds fewer than 150,000 clones, 70% to 90% found once. This specimen consisted of peripheral blood, obtained 28 days after the second AZD1222 dose. The receptors here all came from an adult who received the AZD1222 COVID-19 vaccine.

The V gene is TRBV9, the J gene TRBJ2-1; the match to TRBD2 covers 7 bases. Per germline, CDR1 SGDLS and CDR2 YYNGEE. The CDR3 is 14 amino acids. The ends lost 0 bases at V and 9 bases at J; junction bases unmatched: 6. CDR3 sequence reads: CASSVENGGIEQFF. CDR3 sequence (DNA): TGTGCCAGCAGCGTAGAAAACGGGGGGATTGAGCAGTTCTTC.

The sample holds one count of this clone. This CDR3 reads CASSLTGASGYTF. CDR3 DNA: TGTGCCAGCAGTTTAACAGGGGCATCTGGCTACACCTTC. V is TRBV2 and J is TRBJ1-2; 7 nucleotides match TRBD1. The CDR3 consists of 13 residues. Unmatched junction bases numbered 7, after V lost 5 bases and J lost 7 bases. Germline V lookup: CDR1 SNHLY, CDR2 FYNNEI.

The chain recombines TRBV27 with TRBJ2-2; 7 bases align to TRBD1. Germline CDR1 is MNHEY and CDR2 is SMNVEV (reference sequence). This CDR3 has 17 amino acids. V shed 2 bases and J 2 bases; nucleotides not matched to a gene: 8. Here the CDR3 DNA reads TGTGCCAGCAGTTTACCCAGACAGGGTATAAACACCGGGGAGCTGTTTTTT. Protein product: CASSLPRQGINTGELFF.

A few counts support this clone. The chain employs TRBV4-1 and TRBJ1-2; 9 nucleotides align to TRBD1. The CDR3 consists of 18 residues. V trimming: 3 bases; J trimming: 5 bases; junction bases outside the gene matches: 16. The V gene's germline CDR1 is MGHRA and CDR2 YSYEKL. CDR3 protein: CASSHEGGQGMWKYGYTF. The CDR3 nucleotides are TGCGCCAGCAGCCACGAAGGGGGACAGGGCATGTGGAAATATGGCTACACCTTC.

The V call is TRBV4-1, the J call TRBJ2-1; D might be TRBD2 (5 bases). CDR1 is MGHRA and CDR2 is YSYEKL in the germline V gene. The CDR3 spans 15 residues. Trimming shortened V by 0 bases and J by 4 bases, and 10 bases separated the two germline ends. CDR3 DNA sequence: TGCGCCAGCAGCCAAGACAGAAGCGGATACAATGAGCAGTTCTTC. Translated: CASSQDRSGYNEQFF.

The chain couples TRBV7-2 to TRBJ1-6; D not certain. The CDR3 spans 14 residues. Trimming pared 5 bases from V and 11 bases from J, leaving 16 bases between. CDR1 and CDR2 from the germline V gene are SGHTA and FQGNSA. CDR3 sequence reads: CASSKMSPAAPLHF. The CDR3 coding sequence is TGTGCCAGCAGCAAGATGAGTCCTGCTGCACCCCTCCACTTT.

The V call is TRBV18, the J call TRBJ1-1; maybe TRBD1 (5 bases). CDR3 size: 16 residues. Trimming left V 2 bases short and J 3 bases short, with 16 bases between. The germline gives CDR1 KGHSH, CDR2 LQKENI. CDR3 DNA sequence: TGTGCCAGCTCACCATATGCGCGGAGAGGGGACACTGAAGCTTTCTTT. This codes for CASSPYARRGDTEAFF. Full variable domain (missing parts from reference TRBV18 and TRBJ1-1): NAGVMQNPRHLVRRRGQEARLRCSPMKGHSHVYWYRQLPEEGLKFMVYLQKENIIDESGMPKERFSAEFPKEGPSILRIQQVVRGDSAAYFCASSPYARRGDTEAFFGQGTRLTVV.

This clone turned up a few times. V is TRBV7-2 and J is TRBJ2-7; 12 bases agree with TRBD2. This CDR3 is built from 15 residues. Trimming took 5 bases from V and 0 from J; bases not matched to a gene: 2. Germline CDR1 is SGHTA and CDR2 is FQGNSA. This CDR3 reads CASSGTSGFSYEQYF. Written as DNA, the CDR3 is TGTGCCAGCAGCGGGACTAGCGGGTTCTCCTACGAGCAGTACTTC.

J is TRBJ1-2 and V is TRBV7-9; D unclear. The CDR3 totals 15 residues. With 0 bases removed from V and 4 bases from J, the gap between germline ends came to 12 bases. The germline CDR1 and CDR2 sequences are SEHNR and FQNEAQ (reference sequence). The CDR3 spells CASSLARQRIYGYTF. In DNA, the CDR3 is TGTGCCAGCAGCTTAGCGCGGCAGAGAATCTATGGCTACACCTTC.

The V and J genes are TRBV5-4 and TRBJ1-5, with D uncertain. Trimming left V 0 bases short and J 5 bases short, with 6 bases between. CDR1 is SGHNT and CDR2 is YYREEE in the germline V gene (reference sequence). This CDR3 is 13 amino acids long. CDR3 in DNA: TGTGCCAGCAGCTTGGGACAACATCAGCCCCAGCATTTT. As protein: CASSLGQHQPQHF.

The chain combines TRBV4-3 with TRBJ1-2; D possibly corresponds to TRBD1 (5 bases). The V end was cut by 0 bases, the J end by 3 bases, with 29 bases between. Looked up from germline, CDR1 is LGHNA and CDR2 is YSLEER. This CDR3 is 21 amino acids long. The CDR3 region is CASSQDATSQAPLLLHYGYTF. CDR3 bases: TGCGCCAGCAGCCAAGACGCCACTTCACAGGCCCCGCTACTCCTCCACTATGGCTACACCTTC.

This chain uses TRBV5-6 with TRBJ1-1; no firm D call. The V end was cut by 2 bases, the J end by 5 bases, with 19 bases between. Germline lookup yields CDR1 SGHDT and CDR2 YYEEEE. The CDR3 is made up of 16 amino acids. CDR3 sequence reads: CASSFSGAFPGTEAFF. The CDR3 nucleotides are TGTGCCAGCAGCTTCTCGGGAGCCTTCCCTGGGACTGAAGCTTTCTTT.

This chain uses TRBV7-6 with TRBJ1-4; D is ambiguous. In germline, CDR1 is SGHVS, CDR2 FNYEAQ. Trimming cost V 0 bases and J 3 bases, with 11 bases left between them. The CDR3 runs 16 residues. The CDR3 DNA reads TGTGCCAGCAGCTTAGCTTTTGGGGTCGCTAATGAAAAACTGTTTTTT. Translating it yields CASSLAFGVANEKLFF.

The chain has TRBV10-1 and TRBJ2-2; no reliable D call. Germline values: CDR1 WNHNN, CDR2 SYGVQD (reference sequence). V lost 3 bases to trimming and J lost 1 base, with 6 bases between them. The CDR3 runs to 14 residues. CDR3 residues: CASSDSENTGELFF. The CDR3 DNA is TGCGCCAGCAGTGATTCAGAGAACACCGGGGAGCTGTTTTTT.

This chain links TRBV6-5 with TRBJ1-1; possible D gene TRBD1, 6 bases. Between the trimmed V and J ends, which lost 6 bases and 1 base, there was a span of 9 bases. CDR1 and CDR2 from the germline V gene are MNHEY and SVGAGI. The length of the CDR3 is 13 residues. CDR3 protein: CASRQGWNTEAFF. The CDR3 nucleotides read TGTGCCAGCAGACAGGGTTGGAACACTGAAGCTTTCTTT.

The rearrangement uses TRBV2 and TRBJ2-5; tentative D call: TRBD2 (5 bases). The length of the CDR3 is 13 residues. Per germline, CDR1 SNHLY and CDR2 FYNNEI. Trimming left V 8 bases short and J 5 bases short, with 15 bases between. The CDR3 protein is CASGILTGETQYF. The DNA for the CDR3 is TGTGCCAGCGGGATTTTGACGGGGGAGACCCAGTACTTC. The variable domain in full, completed from reference TRBV2 and TRBJ2-5, reads EPEVTQTPSHQVTQMGQEVILRCVPISNHLYFYWYRQILGQKVEFLVSFYNNEISEKSEIFDDQFSVERPDGSNFTLKIRSTKLEDSAMYFCASGILTGETQYFGPGTRLLVL.

In this sample, this clone turned up once. The genes are TRBV10-3 and TRBJ2-7, with 8 bases aligning to TRBD1. J was trimmed by 0 bases and V by 3 bases; bases with no gene match: 1. Germline CDR1 and CDR2: ENHRY and SYGVKD. The length of the CDR3 is 14 residues. The CDR3 DNA reads as TGTGCCATCAGTGACAGGGGGCCCTCCTACGAGCAGTACTTC. Translated: CAISDRGPSYEQYF.

The rearrangement uses TRBV7-9 and TRBJ2-2; D is possibly TRBD1 (5 bases). The CDR3 spans 14 residues. CDR1 and CDR2 (germline): SEHNR, FQNEAQ (reference sequence). The CDR3 coding sequence is TGTGCTACGGAGATGGGCAGGGATACCGGGGAGCTGTTTTTT. Protein product: CATEMGRDTGELFF.

CDR3 sequence: CASSLRRPLDEQYF. CDR3 DNA sequence: TGTGCCAGCAGCCTCCGCAGGCCGTTAGACGAGCAGTACTTC. The chain links TRBV3-1 (or the pseudogene TRBV3-2) to TRBJ2-7; D gene ambiguous. Between the trimmed V and J ends, which lost 4 bases and 5 bases, there was a span of 15 bases. This CDR3 spans 14 amino acids. The germline V gene has CDR1 LGHDT and CDR2 YNNKEL (reference sequence).

This chain uses TRBV10-3 with TRBJ1-5; D ambiguous. The CDR3 has 14 amino acids. Between the trimmed V and J ends, which lost 8 bases and 3 bases, there was a span of 14 bases. Germline assignment: CDR1 ENHRY and CDR2 SYGVKD. The CDR3 DNA reads TGTGCCATCCCCCCGGCACGGGACAATCAGCCCCAGCATTTT. This gives the protein CAIPPARDNQPQHF.

This chain connects TRBV2 to TRBJ1-2; tentatively, D is TRBD1 (6 bases). Germline V gene data show CDR1 as SNHLY and CDR2 as FYNNEI. The CDR3 has 18 residues. V was cut by 7 bases and J by 2 bases, with 26 bases left in between. CDR3 sequence: CASKYRQDTSTPNYGYTF. Written as DNA, the CDR3 is TGTGCCAGCAAATATCGACAGGACACTTCTACGCCGAACTATGGCTACACCTTC.

The V call is TRBV2, the J call TRBJ1-1, with D hard to call. In germline, CDR1 is SNHLY, CDR2 FYNNEI. V was shortened by 9 bases and J by 0 bases, with 8 bases between the two germline ends. CDR3 size: 12 residues. In DNA, the CDR3 is TGTGCCAGTATACCCATGAACACTGAAGCTTTCTTT. It specifies CASIPMNTEAFF.

This chain uses TRBV10-1 with TRBJ2-1; D call uncertain. Per germline, CDR1 WNHNN and CDR2 SYGVQD (reference sequence). CDR3 length equals 13 residues. With 5 bases removed from V and 6 bases from J, the gap between germline ends came to 11 bases. CDR3 coding DNA: TGCGCCAGCAGTTCGGCTACCTTCAATGAGCAGTTCTTC. It yields the protein CASSSATFNEQFF.